A selection of T cell receptor beta chains follows, all from one sample in a study of blood T cell repertoires in COVID-19. Some clones are missing from TCRdb's copy, which holds only in-frame ones; the method was immunoSEQ multiplex PCR. The sample consists of some 200,000 clones, about 87% of them appearing once. The sequencing input was peripheral blood. The origin of the receptors is a woman between 18 and 30 years old who had recovered from COVID-19. Each CDR3 is given with its conserved first and last residue. A D gene is named only where the DNA matches it firmly. Clone sizes are given selectively: once, few, many, or a class where the clone is expanded.

j_call: TRBJ1-6
clone_size: NA
v_call: TRBV7-2
d_call: NA
cdr3_aa: CASSLQGRGSPLHF
cdr3_nt: TGTGCCAGCAGCTTACAGGGGAGAGGCTCACCCCTCCACTTT

j_call: TRBJ1-4
clone_size: NA
v_call: TRBV9
d_call: TRBD1
cdr3_aa: CASSVRGTEGLGEKLFF
cdr3_nt: TGTGCCAGCAGCGTACGAGGGACAGAGGGCCTTGGTGAAAAACTGTTTTTT

j_call: TRBJ2-3
clone_size: NA
v_call: TRBV7-6
d_call: NA
cdr3_aa: CASSLGRQGPYTDTQYF
cdr3_nt: TGTGCCAGCAGCTTAGGTCGCCAGGGGCCTTACACAGATACGCAGTATTTT

j_call: TRBJ2-2
clone_size: NA
v_call: TRBV29-1
d_call: TRBD1
cdr3_aa: CSVRTGGSGELFF
cdr3_nt: TGCAGCGTTCGAACAGGGGGCTCCGGGGAGCTGTTTTTT

j_call: TRBJ2-4
clone_size: NA
v_call: TRBV10-1
d_call: TRBD2
cdr3_aa: CASTTQLLGLAGDKNIQYF
cdr3_nt: TGCGCCAGCACCACACAGCTCCTGGGACTAGCGGGAGATAAAAACATTCAGTACTTC

j_call: TRBJ1-1
clone_size: NA
v_call: TRBV5-1
d_call: TRBD1
cdr3_aa: CASIDRAVGEAFF
cdr3_nt: TGCGCCAGCATCGACAGGGCGGTCGGTGAAGCTTTCTTT

j_call: TRBJ1-2
clone_size: NA
v_call: TRBV2
d_call: NA
cdr3_aa: CASSYDRRNYGYTF
cdr3_nt: TGTGCCAGCAGTTATGACAGGCGTAACTATGGCTACACCTTC

j_call: TRBJ2-3
clone_size: NA
v_call: TRBV7-3
d_call: TRBD2
cdr3_aa: CASSLTSADTQYF
cdr3_nt: TGTGCCAGCAGCTTGACTAGCGCCGATACGCAGTATTTT

j_call: TRBJ1-1
clone_size: NA
v_call: TRBV18
d_call: TRBD1
cdr3_aa: CASSPKGANTEAFF
cdr3_nt: TGTGCCAGCTCACCAAAGGGGGCCAACACTGAAGCTTTCTTT

j_call: TRBJ2-1
clone_size: many
v_call: TRBV6-4
d_call: NA
cdr3_aa: CASSDGGGYNEQFF
cdr3_nt: TGTGCCAGCAGTGACGGGGGCGGTTACAATGAGCAGTTCTTC

j_call: TRBJ1-1
clone_size: NA
v_call: TRBV27
d_call: TRBD1
cdr3_aa: CASSQGQLNTEAFF
cdr3_nt: TGTGCCAGCAGTCAGGGACAGTTAAACACTGAAGCTTTCTTT

j_call: TRBJ2-2
clone_size: few
v_call: TRBV7-9
d_call: NA
cdr3_aa: CASSTDGSGLTGELFF
cdr3_nt: TGTGCCAGCAGCACCGACGGGAGCGGGCTCACCGGGGAGCTGTTTTTT

j_call: TRBJ2-3
clone_size: NA
v_call: TRBV9
d_call: TRBD1
cdr3_aa: CASSVRGQGWDTQYF
cdr3_nt: TGTGCCAGCAGCGTACGGGGACAGGGTTGGGATACGCAGTATTTT

j_call: TRBJ1-1
clone_size: NA
v_call: TRBV7-9
d_call: NA
cdr3_aa: CASSFRIRGMNTEAFF
cdr3_nt: TGTGCCAGCAGCTTTAGGATTCGGGGAATGAACACTGAAGCTTTCTTT

j_call: TRBJ2-7
clone_size: NA
v_call: TRBV4-1
d_call: TRBD1
cdr3_aa: CASSKEGAGSYEQYF
cdr3_nt: TGCGCCAGCAGCAAAGAGGGGGCCGGGTCCTACGAGCAGTACTTC

j_call: TRBJ1-1
clone_size: NA
v_call: TRBV7-2
d_call: TRBD1
cdr3_aa: CASSLGSGGFTEAFF
cdr3_nt: TGTGCCAGCAGCTTAGGGTCAGGGGGTTTCACTGAAGCTTTCTTT